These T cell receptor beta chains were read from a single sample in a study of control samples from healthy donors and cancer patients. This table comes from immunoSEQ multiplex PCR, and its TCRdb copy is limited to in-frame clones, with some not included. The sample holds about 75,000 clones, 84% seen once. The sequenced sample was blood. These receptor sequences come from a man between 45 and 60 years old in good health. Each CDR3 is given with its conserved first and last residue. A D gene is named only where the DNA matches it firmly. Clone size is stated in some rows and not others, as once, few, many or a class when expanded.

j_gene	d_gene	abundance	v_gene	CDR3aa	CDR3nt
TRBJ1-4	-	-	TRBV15	CATSTRSGGEKLFF	TGTGCCACCAGCACCCGGTCCGGCGGGGAAAAACTGTTTTTT
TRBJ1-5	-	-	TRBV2	CASSESRGLQPQHF	TGTGCCAGCAGTGAAAGCAGGGGTTTGCAGCCCCAGCATTTT
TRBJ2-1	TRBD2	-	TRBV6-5	CASSPPREYGEQFF	TGTGCCAGCAGTCCTCCGCGGGAGTACGGTGAGCAGTTCTTC
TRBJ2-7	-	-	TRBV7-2	CASSPGPGRFYEQYF	TGTGCCAGCAGCCCCGGTCCCGGTCGCTTCTACGAGCAGTACTTC
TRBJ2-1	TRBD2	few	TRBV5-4	CASSLGGSSYNEQFF	TGTGCCAGCAGCTTGGGCGGGAGCTCCTACAATGAGCAGTTCTTC
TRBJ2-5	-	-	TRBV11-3	CASSPRTGRGQETQYF	TGTGCCAGCAGCCCTCGGACAGGGCGGGGGCAAGAGACCCAGTACTTC
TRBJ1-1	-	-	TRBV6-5	CASSSRRTGNTEAFF	TGTGCCAGCAGTTCGCGCCGCACAGGGAATACTGAAGCTTTCTTT
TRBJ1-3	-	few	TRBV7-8	CASSPRRGAGGNTIYF	TGTGCCAGCAGCCCCCGGAGGGGGGCGGGTGGAAACACCATATATTTT
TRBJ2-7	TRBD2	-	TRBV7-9	CASSTPSGYYSYEQYF	TGTGCCAGCAGCACCCCTAGCGGGTACTACTCCTACGAGCAGTACTTC
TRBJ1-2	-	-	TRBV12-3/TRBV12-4	CASSPRGIDGYTF	TGTGCCAGCAGTCCAAGGGGGATTGATGGCTACACCTTC
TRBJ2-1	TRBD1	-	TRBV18	CASSLTRDRADEQFF	TGTGCCAGCTCACTTACCCGGGACAGGGCCGATGAGCAGTTCTTC
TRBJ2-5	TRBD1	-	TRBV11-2	CASTKGIRGFQETQYF	TGTGCCAGCACTAAAGGAATCAGGGGGTTCCAAGAGACCCAGTACTTC
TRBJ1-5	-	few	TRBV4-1	CASSQEGFQPQHF	TGCGCCAGCAGCCAAGAGGGTTTTCAGCCCCAGCATTTT
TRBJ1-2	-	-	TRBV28	CASSDQGNYGYTF	TGTGCCAGCAGTGATCAGGGCAACTATGGCTACACCTTC
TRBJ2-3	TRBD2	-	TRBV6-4	CASRGIAGTTDTQYF	TGTGCCAGCAGGGGTATAGCGGGGACCACAGATACGCAGTATTTT
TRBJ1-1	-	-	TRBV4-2	CASSQGAGERARRAEAFF	TGTGCCAGCAGCCAAGGGGCGGGGGAGAGAGCCCGGAGGGCTGAAGCTTTCTTT
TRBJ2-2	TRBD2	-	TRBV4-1	CASSQDLGIPAGVKAGELFF	TGCGCCAGCAGCCAAGACCTTGGGATACCGGCGGGAGTGAAGGCCGGGGAGCTGTTTTTT
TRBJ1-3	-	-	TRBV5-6	CASSLGRGNTIYF	TGTGCCAGCAGCTTAGGCAGAGGAAACACCATATATTTT
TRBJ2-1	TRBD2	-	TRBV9	CASSLGGLASFEQFF	TGTGCCAGCAGCCTGGGGGGACTAGCGAGTTTTGAGCAGTTCTTC
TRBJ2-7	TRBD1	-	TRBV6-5	CASSRDRANEQYF	TGTGCCAGCAGTCGGGACAGGGCGAACGAGCAGTACTTC
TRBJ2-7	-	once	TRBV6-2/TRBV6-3	CASSYREHYEQYF	TGTGCCAGCAGTTACAGGGAGCACTACGAGCAGTACTTC
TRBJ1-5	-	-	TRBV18	CASSPGTEQPQHF	TGTGCCAGCTCACCAGGGACGGAACAGCCCCAGCATTTT
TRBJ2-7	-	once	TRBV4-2	CASSQDETGFSYEQYF	TGTGCCAGCAGCCAAGATGAAACAGGCTTCTCCTACGAGCAGTACTTC
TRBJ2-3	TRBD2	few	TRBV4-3	CASSQGSAGNTDTQYF	TGCGCCAGCAGCCAGGGATCAGCGGGAAACACAGATACGCAGTATTTT
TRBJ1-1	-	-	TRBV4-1	CASSQDLGHLQRAFF	TGCGCCAGCAGCCAAGATCTCGGGCATCTCCAGCGGGCTTTCTTT
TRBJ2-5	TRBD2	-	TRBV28	CASSLGTSGVWSRQETQYF	TGTGCCAGCAGTTTAGGTACTAGCGGAGTCTGGTCTCGCCAAGAGACCCAGTACTTC
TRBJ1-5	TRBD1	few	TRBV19	CASSINRGQPQHF	TGTGCCAGTAGTATTAACAGGGGTCAGCCCCAGCATTTT
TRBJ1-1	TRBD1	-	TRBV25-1	CASSDGTRDSGFF	TGTGCCAGCAGTGATGGGACCCGGGACAGCGGTTTCTTT
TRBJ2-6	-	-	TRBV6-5	CASGSGANVLTF	TGTGCCAGCGGTTCTGGGGCCAACGTCCTGACTTTC
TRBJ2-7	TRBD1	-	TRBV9	CASSRGGGTGFEQYF	TGTGCCAGCAGCCGCGGAGGAGGGACAGGGTTCGAGCAGTACTTC
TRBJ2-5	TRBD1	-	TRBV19	CASRGQGGQETQYF	TGTGCCAGTAGGGGACAGGGCGGACAAGAGACCCAGTACTTC
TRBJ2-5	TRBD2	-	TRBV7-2	CASSFLSSGRGETQYF	TGTGCCAGCAGCTTTCTTTCTAGCGGGAGGGGGGAGACCCAGTACTTC
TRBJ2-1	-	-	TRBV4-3	CASSLWGAVSNNEQFF	TGCGCCAGCAGCCTCTGGGGGGCGGTATCCAACAATGAGCAGTTCTTC
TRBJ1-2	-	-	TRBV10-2	CASSESGYGYTF	TGCGCCAGCAGTGAGTCCGGCTATGGCTACACCTTC
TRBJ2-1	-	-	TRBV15	CATSRERVLSSYNEQFF	TGTGCCACCAGCAGAGAGCGGGTCCTTAGCTCCTACAATGAGCAGTTCTTC
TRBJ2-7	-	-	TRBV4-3	CASSQDPTQGFGRVPHYEQYF	TGCGCCAGCAGCCAAGATCCGACTCAAGGCTTTGGGCGGGTCCCCCACTACGAGCAGTACTTC
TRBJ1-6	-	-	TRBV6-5	CASRFGQVNSPLHF	TGTGCCAGCAGATTCGGGCAGGTTAATTCACCCCTCCACTTT
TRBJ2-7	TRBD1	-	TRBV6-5	CASSRDSGGAEQYF	TGTGCCAGCAGTCGGGACAGTGGTGGCGCCGAGCAGTACTTC
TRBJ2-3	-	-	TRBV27	CASSPPGLITDTQYF	TGTGCCAGCAGTCCGCCGGGACTGATCACAGATACGCAGTATTTT
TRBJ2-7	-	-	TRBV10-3	CAISESQGILGEQYF	TGTGCCATCAGTGAATCACAGGGCATCTTGGGGGAGCAGTACTTC
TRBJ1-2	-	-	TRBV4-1	CASSQGGSYGYTF	TGCGCCAGCAGCCAGGGAGGGAGTTATGGCTACACCTTC
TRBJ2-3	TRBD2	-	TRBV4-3	CASSQGLAGVGTDTQYF	TGCGCCAGCAGCCAGGGACTAGCGGGAGTGGGGACAGATACGCAGTATTTT
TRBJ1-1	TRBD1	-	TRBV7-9	CASSPRDRVEMNTEAFF	TGTGCCAGCAGCCCCCGGGACAGGGTCGAAATGAACACTGAAGCTTTCTTT
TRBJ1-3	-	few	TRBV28	CASSLVSGNSGNTIYF	TGTGCCAGCAGTTTAGTTTCCGGGAACTCTGGAAACACCATATATTTT
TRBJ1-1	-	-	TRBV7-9	CASSLGEWNTEAFF	TGTGCCAGCAGCTTAGGCGAGTGGAACACTGAAGCTTTCTTT
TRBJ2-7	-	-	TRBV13	CASSSASSYEQYF	TGTGCCAGCAGCTCAGCGAGTTCCTACGAGCAGTACTTC